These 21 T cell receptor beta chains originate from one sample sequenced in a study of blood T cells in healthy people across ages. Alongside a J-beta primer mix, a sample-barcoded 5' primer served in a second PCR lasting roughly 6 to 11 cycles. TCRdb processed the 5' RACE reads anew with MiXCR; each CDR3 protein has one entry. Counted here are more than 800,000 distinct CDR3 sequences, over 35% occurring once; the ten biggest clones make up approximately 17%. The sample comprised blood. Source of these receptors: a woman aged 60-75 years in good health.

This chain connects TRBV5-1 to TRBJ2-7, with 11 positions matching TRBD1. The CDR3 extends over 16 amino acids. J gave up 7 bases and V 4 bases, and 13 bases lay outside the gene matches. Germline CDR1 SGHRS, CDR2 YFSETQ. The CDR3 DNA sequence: TGCGCCAGCAGCCGTGGGACAGGGGGACCCTACAATGAGCAGTACTTC. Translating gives CASSRGTGGPYNEQYF.

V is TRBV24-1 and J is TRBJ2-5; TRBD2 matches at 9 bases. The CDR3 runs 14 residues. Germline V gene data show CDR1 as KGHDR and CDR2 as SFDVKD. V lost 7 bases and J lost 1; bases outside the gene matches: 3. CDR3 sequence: CATRPTSGQETQYF. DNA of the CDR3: TGTGCCACCAGGCCGACTAGCGGCCAAGAGACCCAGTACTTC.

In nucleotides, the CDR3 is TGCGCCAGCAGCCCAACAGGGGGCAGAGAGCAGTTCTTC. It is translated as CASSPTGGREQFF. V and J are TRBV5-1 and TRBJ2-1; 9 positions agree with TRBD1. The CDR3 has 13 residues. CDR1 and CDR2 from the germline V gene are SGHRS and YFSETQ. The V gene end was trimmed by 4 bases and the J gene end by 10 bases; junction bases not matched to a gene: 6.

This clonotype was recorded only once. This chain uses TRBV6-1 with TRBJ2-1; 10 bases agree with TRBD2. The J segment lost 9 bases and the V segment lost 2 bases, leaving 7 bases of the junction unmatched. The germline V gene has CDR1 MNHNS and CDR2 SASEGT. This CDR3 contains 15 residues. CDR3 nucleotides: TGTGCCAGCAGTGAACTAGCGGGAGTCGGCGGTGAGCAGTTCTTC. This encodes CASSELAGVGGEQFF.

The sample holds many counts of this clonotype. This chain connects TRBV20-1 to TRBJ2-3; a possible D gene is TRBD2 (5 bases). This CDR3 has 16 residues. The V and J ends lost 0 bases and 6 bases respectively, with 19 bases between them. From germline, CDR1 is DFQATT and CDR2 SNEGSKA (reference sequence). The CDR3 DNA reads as TGCAGTGCTAGAGAGAGAGCTCTAGCCGGCAGGGATACGCAGTATTTT. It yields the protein CSARERALAGRDTQYF.

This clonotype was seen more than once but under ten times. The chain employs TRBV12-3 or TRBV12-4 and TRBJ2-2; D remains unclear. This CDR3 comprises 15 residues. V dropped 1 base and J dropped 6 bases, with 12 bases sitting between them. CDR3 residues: CASSLGRRGAGELFF. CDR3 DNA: TGTGCCAGCAGTTTAGGCAGGAGAGGCGCCGGGGAGCTGTTTTTT.

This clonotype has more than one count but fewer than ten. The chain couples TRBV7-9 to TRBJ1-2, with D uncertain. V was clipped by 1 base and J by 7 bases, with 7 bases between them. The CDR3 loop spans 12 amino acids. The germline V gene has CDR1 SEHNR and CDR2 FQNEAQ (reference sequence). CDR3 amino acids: CASSLGETGYTF. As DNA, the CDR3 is TGTGCCAGCAGCTTAGGGGAAACTGGCTACACCTTC.

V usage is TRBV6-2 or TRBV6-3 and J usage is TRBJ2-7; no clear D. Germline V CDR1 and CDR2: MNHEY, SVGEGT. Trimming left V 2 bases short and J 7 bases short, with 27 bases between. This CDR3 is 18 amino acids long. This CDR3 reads CASSYKVAIHSSYNEQYF. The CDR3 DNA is TGTGCCAGCAGTTACAAGGTAGCCATTCATAGCTCCTACAATGAGCAGTACTTC.

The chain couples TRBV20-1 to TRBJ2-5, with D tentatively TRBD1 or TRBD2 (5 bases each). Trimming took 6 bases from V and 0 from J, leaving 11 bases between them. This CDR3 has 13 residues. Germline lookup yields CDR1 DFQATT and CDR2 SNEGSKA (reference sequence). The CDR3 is CSAGPDYQETQYF. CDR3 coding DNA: TGCAGTGCGGGGCCGGACTACCAAGAGACCCAGTACTTC.

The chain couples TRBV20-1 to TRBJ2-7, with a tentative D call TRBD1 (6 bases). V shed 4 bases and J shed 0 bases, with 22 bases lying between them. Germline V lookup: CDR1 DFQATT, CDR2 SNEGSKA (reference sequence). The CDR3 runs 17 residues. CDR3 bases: TGCAGTGCTAATAGACATGGAATGGACAGCATCTCCTACGAGCAGTACTTC. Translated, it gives CSANRHGMDSISYEQYF.

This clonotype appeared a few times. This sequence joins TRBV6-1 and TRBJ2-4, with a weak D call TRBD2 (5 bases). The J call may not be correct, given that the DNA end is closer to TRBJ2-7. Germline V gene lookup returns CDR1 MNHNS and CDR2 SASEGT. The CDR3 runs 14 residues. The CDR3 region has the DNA TGTGCCAGCAGTGAAAGGCAGAGGGCGAGCGAGCAGTACTTC. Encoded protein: CASSERQRASEQYF.

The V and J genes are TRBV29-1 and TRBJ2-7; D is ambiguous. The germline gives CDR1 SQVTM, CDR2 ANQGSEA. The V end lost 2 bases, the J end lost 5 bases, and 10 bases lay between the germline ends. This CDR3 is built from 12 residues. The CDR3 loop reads CSVEIGPNEQYF. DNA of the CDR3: TGCAGCGTTGAAATCGGTCCCAACGAGCAGTACTTC.

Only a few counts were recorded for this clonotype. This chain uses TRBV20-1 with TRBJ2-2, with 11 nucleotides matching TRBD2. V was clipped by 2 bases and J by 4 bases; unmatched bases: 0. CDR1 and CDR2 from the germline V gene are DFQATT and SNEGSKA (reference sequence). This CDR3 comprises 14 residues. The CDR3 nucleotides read TGCAGTGCTAGACTAGCGGGAGGCACCGGGGAGCTGTTTTTT. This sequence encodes CSARLAGGTGELFF.

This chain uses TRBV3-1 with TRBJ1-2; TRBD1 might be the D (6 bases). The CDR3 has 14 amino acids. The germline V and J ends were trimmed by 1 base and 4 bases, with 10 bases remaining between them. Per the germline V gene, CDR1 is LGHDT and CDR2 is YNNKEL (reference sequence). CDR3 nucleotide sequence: TGTGCCAGCAGCCAAGGACAGGACACCTATGGCTACACCTTC. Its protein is CASSQGQDTYGYTF.

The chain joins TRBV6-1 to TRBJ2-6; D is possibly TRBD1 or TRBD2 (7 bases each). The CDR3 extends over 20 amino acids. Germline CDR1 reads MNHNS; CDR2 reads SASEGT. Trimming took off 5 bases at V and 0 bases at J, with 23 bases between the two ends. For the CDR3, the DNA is TGTGCCAGCAGTCCCCTCTCAGGGGGGGAATCCGTCTCTGGGGCCAACGTCCTGACTTTC. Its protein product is CASSPLSGGESVSGANVLTF.

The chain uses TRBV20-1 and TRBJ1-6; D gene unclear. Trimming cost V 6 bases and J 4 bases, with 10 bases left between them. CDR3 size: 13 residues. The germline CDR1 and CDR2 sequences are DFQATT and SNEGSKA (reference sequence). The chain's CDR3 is CSARGPYNSPLHF. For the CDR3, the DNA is TGCAGTGCCCGAGGGCCGTATAATTCACCCCTCCACTTT.

Here the CDR3 reads CSASNYLAKNIQYF. The CDR3 coding sequence is TGCAGTGCTAGCAACTATCTAGCCAAAAACATTCAGTACTTC. The chain recombines TRBV20-1 with TRBJ2-4; D is undetermined. The germline V and J ends were trimmed by 3 bases and 0 bases, with 9 bases remaining between them. From germline, CDR1 is DFQATT and CDR2 SNEGSKA (reference sequence). This CDR3 region has 14 residues.

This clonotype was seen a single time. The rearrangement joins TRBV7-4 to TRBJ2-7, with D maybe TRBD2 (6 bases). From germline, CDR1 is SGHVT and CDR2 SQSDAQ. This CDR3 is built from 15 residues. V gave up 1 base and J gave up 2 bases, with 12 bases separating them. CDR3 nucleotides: TGTGCCAGCAGCTTAGTCCTAGCGACACCCTACGAGCAGTACTTC. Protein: CASSLVLATPYEQYF.

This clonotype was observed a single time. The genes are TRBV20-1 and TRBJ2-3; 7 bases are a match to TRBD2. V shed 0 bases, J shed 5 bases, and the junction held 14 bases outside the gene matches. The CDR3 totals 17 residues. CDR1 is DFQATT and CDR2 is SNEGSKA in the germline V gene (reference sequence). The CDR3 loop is CSARDGSGPLLGDTQYF. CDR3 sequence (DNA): TGCAGTGCTAGAGATGGTAGCGGGCCCCTCCTTGGAGATACGCAGTATTTT.

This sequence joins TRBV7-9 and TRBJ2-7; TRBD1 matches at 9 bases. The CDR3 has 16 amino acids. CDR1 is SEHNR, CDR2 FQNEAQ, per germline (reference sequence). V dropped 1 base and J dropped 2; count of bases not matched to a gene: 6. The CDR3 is CASSLGLGQGPYEQYF. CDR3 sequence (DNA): TGTGCCAGCAGCTTAGGATTGGGACAGGGACCCTACGAGCAGTACTTC.

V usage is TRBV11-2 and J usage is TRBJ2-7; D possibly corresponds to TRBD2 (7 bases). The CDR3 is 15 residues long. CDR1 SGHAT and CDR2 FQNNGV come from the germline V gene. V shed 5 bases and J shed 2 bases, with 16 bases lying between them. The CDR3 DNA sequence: TGTGCCAGCAGCCTGGGGGGGACATACCCCTACGAGCAGTACTTC. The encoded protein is CASSLGGTYPYEQYF.